A selection of T cell receptor beta chains follows, all from one sample in a study of blood T cells in healthy people across ages. TCRdb re-called the 5' RACE reads with MiXCR, one entry per CDR3 protein. This sample carries roughly 560,000 distinct CDR3 sequences, about 25% of them seen once, and the ten largest clones take around 10%. The same data also contributed to another study, on T cells of mothers and their children.

Material for sequencing was blood. The source of these receptors is a boy younger than 18 in good health. CDR3s include the opening cysteine and the closing phenylalanine or tryptophan. The order of the fields is clone size, V gene, D gene, J gene, CDR3 DNA, CDR3 protein. D genes are given only for firm matches. Only part of the rows carry a size: once, few, many, or a class if the clone is expanded.

>few|TRBV24-1|TRBD1|TRBJ1-2
TGTGCCACCAGTGATTCAGGGGGCATAGGCTATGGCTACATCTTC
CATSDSGGIGYGYIF
>-|TRBV9|TRBD2|TRBJ2-1
TGTGCCAGCAGCGTAGCGGGGGGGAGCCCACATGAGCAGTTCTTC
CASSVAGGSPHEQFF
>-|TRBV6-2/TRBV6-3|-|TRBJ2-4
TGTGCCAGCAGTTACCTAGGGAATCGTAAAAACATTCAGTACTTC
CASSYLGNRKNIQYF
>few|TRBV29-1|-|TRBJ2-1
TGCAGCGTTGAATCGGACGGGATGGTAAATGAGCAGTTCTTC
CSVESDGMVNEQFF
>-|TRBV5-1|-|TRBJ2-1
TGCACCAGCAGCAGGTGGGCTTTCTCCTACAATGAGCAGTTCTTC
CTSSRWAFSYNEQFF
>few|TRBV2|TRBD1|TRBJ2-3
TGTGCCAGCAGCCCCACCCGACAGGGGGCCGGTACAGATACGCAGTATTTT
CASSPTRQGAGTDTQYF
>-|TRBV18|-|TRBJ1-2
TGTGCCGCAAGAAAAGTCTATGGCTACACCTTC
CAARKVYGYTF
>-|TRBV20-1|TRBD1|TRBJ2-5
TGCAGTGCTAGTACAGGGGTGGAAGAGACCCAGTACTTC
CSASTGVEETQYF
>-|TRBV20-1|-|TRBJ2-2
TGCAGTGCTAGCCGAGGGTTAGACACCGGGGAGCTGTTTTTT
CSASRGLDTGELFF
>-|TRBV4-1|-|TRBJ2-7
TGCGCCAGCAGCCAAGATCGTCTCGGTTCCTACGAGCAGTACTTC
CASSQDRLGSYEQYF
>few|TRBV6-5|-|TRBJ2-7
TGTGCCAGCAGTTACGGGCAGGCGCTGGGGGAGCAGTACTTC
CASSYGQALGEQYF
>-|TRBV20-1|-|TRBJ2-7
TGCAGTGCCACCTATGGGCGCGAGTACGAGCAGTACTTC
CSATYGREYEQYF
>-|TRBV6-6|-|TRBJ1-5
TGTGCCAGCAAAAAAACGAGGGAAGTCCAGCCCCAGCATTTT
CASKKTREVQPQHF
>-|TRBV11-2|TRBD1|TRBJ2-7
TGTGCCAGCAGCTTAGATCTGGGGGGGACAGGGTCCTACGAGCAGTACTTC
CASSLDLGGTGSYEQYF
>-|TRBV28|-|TRBJ2-3
TGTGCCAGCAGTTTAATGACGGATAATACAGATACGCAGTATTTT
CASSLMTDNTDTQYF
>few|TRBV4-3|TRBD1|TRBJ2-7
TGCGCCAGCAGCCCGGCCAGCACAGGGACAGGCCACGAGCAGTACTTC
CASSPASTGTGHEQYF
>-|TRBV9|-|TRBJ1-1
TGTGCCAGCAGCGTAGTAGGAAGCGGATCCATGAACACTGAAGCTTTCTTT
CASSVVGSGSMNTEAFF
>-|TRBV7-8|-|TRBJ2-7
TGTGCCAGCAGCTCCACCCTCTCAGAGCAGTACTTC
CASSSTLSEQYF